This T cell receptor beta chain was sequenced for a study of blood T cell repertoires in COVID-19. Study-level information: Acute and convalescent COVID-19 samples came from the United States, Italy and Spain. Sample material is recorded as cDNA or gDNA derived from T cells, B-cell-depleted T cells, or PBMCs.

Germline assignment: CDR1 MNHEY and CDR2 SMNVEV (reference sequence). Germline trimming cut 6 bases from V and 4 bases from J; bases unmatched to any gene: 5. The CDR3 is 14 residues long. Enrollment of patients from Seattle took place during active infection, with longitudinal follow-up. Method: immunoSEQ multiplex PCR; TCRdb's copy keeps in-frame clones and lacks some. The sample lists approximately 300,000 clones, under 90% occurring once. The receptor was derived from a woman in her 30s with COVID-19, enrolled during active disease. This chain connects TRBV27 to TRBJ1-5; 8 nucleotides line up with TRBD1. The material sequenced was peripheral blood. This CDR3 reads CASRRTGLNQPQHF. Written as DNA, the CDR3 is TGTGCCAGCAGAAGGACAGGGCTAAATCAGCCCCAGCATTTT.